Here is one TCR beta chain with its context. Its antigen is currently unknown. A junction end diverges from the germline sequence, so it may reflect a read error. This sample stems from a study of blood T cells in healthy people across ages. Whole-study results and caveats: With unsorted PBMCs, a conclusive comparison of naive versus antigen-experienced cells was not possible.

The study drew donors from healthy Caucasian individuals in Russia aged roughly 6 to 95. No fewer than 6 million PBMCs went into each sample. A J-beta primer mix and a sample-barcoded 5' primer were used in a second PCR of about 7 to 12 cycles. TCRdb independently ran MiXCR on the 5' RACE reads; one entry per CDR3 protein. The table includes approximately 810,000 distinct CDR3 sequences, less than 35% detected once. Germline CDR1 reads SGHRS; CDR2 reads YFSETQ. The CDR3 totals 13 residues. Source material: blood. This receptor was obtained from a woman older than 75 in good health. The chain is built from TRBV5-1 and TRBJ1-4; D remains ambiguous. Written as DNA, the CDR3 is TGCGCCAGCAGCTTGGACGTTAATGAAAAACGGTTTTTT. Residues: CASSLDVNEKRFF. The full variable domain, in which reference TRBV5-1 and TRBJ1-4 provide the parts outside the CDR3, is KAGVTQTPRYLIKTRGQQVTLSCSPISGHRSVSWYQQTPGQGLQFLFEYFSETQRNKGNFPGRFSGRQFSNSRSEMNVSTLELGDSALYLCASSLDVNEKRFFGSGTQLSVL.